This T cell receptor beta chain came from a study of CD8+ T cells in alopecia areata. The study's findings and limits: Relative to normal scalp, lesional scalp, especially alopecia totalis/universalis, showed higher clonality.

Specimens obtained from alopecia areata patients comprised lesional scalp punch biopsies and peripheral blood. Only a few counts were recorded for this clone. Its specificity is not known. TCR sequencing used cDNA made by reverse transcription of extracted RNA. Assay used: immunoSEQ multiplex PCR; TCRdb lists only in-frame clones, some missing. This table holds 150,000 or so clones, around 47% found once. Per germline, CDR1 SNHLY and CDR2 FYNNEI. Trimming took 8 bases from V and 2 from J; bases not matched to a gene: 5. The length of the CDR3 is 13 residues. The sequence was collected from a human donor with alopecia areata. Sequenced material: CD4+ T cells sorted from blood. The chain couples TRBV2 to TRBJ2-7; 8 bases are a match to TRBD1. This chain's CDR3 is CASAGTGTYEQYF. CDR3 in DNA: TGTGCCAGCGCCGGGACAGGCACCTACGAGCAGTACTTC.